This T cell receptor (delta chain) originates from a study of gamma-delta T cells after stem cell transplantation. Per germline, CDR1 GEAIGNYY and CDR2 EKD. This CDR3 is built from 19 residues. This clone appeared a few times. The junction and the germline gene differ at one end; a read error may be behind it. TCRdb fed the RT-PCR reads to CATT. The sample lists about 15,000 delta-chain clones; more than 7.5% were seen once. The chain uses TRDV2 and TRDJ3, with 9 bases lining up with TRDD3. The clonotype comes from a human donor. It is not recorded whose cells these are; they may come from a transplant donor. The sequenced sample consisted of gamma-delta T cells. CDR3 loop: CACDNLTGGLSLDTRQMFF. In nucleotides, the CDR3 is TGTGCCTGTGACAACCTTACTGGGGGACTCTCCTTGGACACCCGACAGATGTTTTTC.